The T cell receptor beta chain under discussion was sequenced for a study of blood T cell repertoires in COVID-19. Libraries were prepared by immunoSEQ multiplex PCR; TCRdb keeps only in-frame clonotypes and omits some of them. The sample consists of fewer than 250,000 clones, approximately 80% of them appearing once. The germline CDR1 and CDR2 sequences are SGHTS and YDEGEE. The CDR3 has 15 amino acids. V lost 0 bases and J lost 1, with 8 bases in between. The gene calls are TRBV5-8 and TRBJ2-1; D perhaps matches TRBD2 (6 bases). The clonotype comes from a man aged 60-69 years with COVID-19, enrolled during active disease. Sequencing input: peripheral blood. DNA of the CDR3: TGTGCCAGCAGCTTGGGGGGGGAGTCCTACAATGAGCAGTTCTTC. This gives the protein CASSLGGESYNEQFF.